Listed below are T cell receptor beta chains from one sample, sequenced in a study of T cell changes during pregnancy in multiple sclerosis. Only in-frame clones appear in the TCRdb table, and some are missing; sequencing was by immunoSEQ multiplex PCR. In the table there are about 70,000 clones, 85% to 95% of which are singletons. The sample consisted of CD8+ T cells from peripheral blood mononuclear cells, taken in the third trimester of pregnancy. The receptor set was obtained from a female donor in good health, enrolled as a control in a pregnancy study. Both conserved end residues are part of each CDR3. D genes are given only for firm matches. The size of a clone is reported for some rows only, either as once, few or many, or as a class for expanded clones.

cdr3_aa: CASSYSAGGGETQYF
cdr3_nt: TGTGCCAGCAGTTACTCAGCCGGGGGAGGAGAGACCCAGTACTTC
v_call: TRBV6-5
d_call: NA
clone_size: NA
j_call: TRBJ2-5

cdr3_aa: CASSLIGGSYTF
cdr3_nt: TGTGCCAGCAGTTTAATTGGGGGCTCATACACCTTC
v_call: TRBV27
d_call: NA
clone_size: once
j_call: TRBJ1-2

cdr3_aa: CASSLTSGGARSTDTQYF
cdr3_nt: TGTGCCAGCAGCTTAACCAGCGGGGGGGCTCGTTCGACAGATACGCAGTATTTT
v_call: TRBV7-9
d_call: TRBD2
clone_size: few
j_call: TRBJ2-3

cdr3_aa: CASSPGTEFNQPQHF
cdr3_nt: TGTGCCAGCAGTCCCGGGACAGAATTCAATCAGCCCCAGCATTTT
v_call: TRBV5-4
d_call: TRBD1
clone_size: NA
j_call: TRBJ1-5

cdr3_aa: CASSQGGQLAYEQYF
cdr3_nt: TGCGCCAGCAGCCAAGGTGGACAGTTGGCCTACGAGCAGTACTTC
v_call: TRBV4-3
d_call: NA
clone_size: NA
j_call: TRBJ2-7

cdr3_aa: CASSLIAGEMDTQYF
cdr3_nt: TGTGCCAGCAGCTTAATAGCGGGGGAGATGGATACGCAGTATTTT
v_call: TRBV7-3
d_call: TRBD2
clone_size: NA
j_call: TRBJ2-3

cdr3_aa: CATSLTSSADTQYF
cdr3_nt: TGTGCCACCTCTCTCACTAGTTCAGCAGATACGCAGTATTTT
v_call: TRBV14
d_call: NA
clone_size: NA
j_call: TRBJ2-3

cdr3_aa: CASSPGTSNQPQHF
cdr3_nt: TGTGCCAGCAGCCCCGGGACAAGCAATCAGCCCCAGCATTTT
v_call: TRBV11-2
d_call: NA
clone_size: NA
j_call: TRBJ1-5

cdr3_aa: CASTLSGGEAFF
cdr3_nt: TGTGCCAGCACCCTTTCGGGTGGTGAAGCTTTCTTT
v_call: TRBV13
d_call: NA
clone_size: NA
j_call: TRBJ1-1

cdr3_aa: CASIGANYGYTF
cdr3_nt: TGTGCCAGTATAGGAGCTAACTATGGCTACACCTTC
v_call: TRBV19
d_call: NA
clone_size: NA
j_call: TRBJ1-2

cdr3_aa: CASSQGPFYGYTF
cdr3_nt: TGTGCCAGCAGTCAGGGGCCCTTCTATGGCTACACCTTC
v_call: TRBV6-5
d_call: NA
clone_size: NA
j_call: TRBJ1-2

cdr3_aa: CASSRWTGNTGELFF
cdr3_nt: TGTGCCAGCAGCCGGTGGACAGGCAACACCGGGGAGCTGTTTTTT
v_call: TRBV27
d_call: TRBD1
clone_size: NA
j_call: TRBJ2-2

cdr3_aa: CASTPADGGPNYEQYF
cdr3_nt: TGTGCCAGCACCCCGGCCGACGGTGGGCCGAACTACGAGCAGTACTTC
v_call: TRBV7-9
d_call: NA
clone_size: NA
j_call: TRBJ2-7

cdr3_aa: CASSGETQYF
cdr3_nt: TGTGCCAGCAGCGGAGAGACCCAGTACTTC
v_call: TRBV2
d_call: NA
clone_size: once
j_call: TRBJ2-5

cdr3_aa: CASSLVQAGGLGNTEAFF
cdr3_nt: TGCGCCAGCAGCTTGGTCCAGGCAGGAGGTCTGGGGAACACTGAAGCTTTCTTT
v_call: TRBV5-1
d_call: NA
clone_size: NA
j_call: TRBJ1-1

cdr3_aa: CASSLMGGDYGYTF
cdr3_nt: TGTGCCAGCAGCTTAATGGGGGGGGACTATGGCTACACCTTC
v_call: TRBV7-3
d_call: NA
clone_size: NA
j_call: TRBJ1-2

cdr3_aa: CASSWTGDRTEAFF
cdr3_nt: TGCGCCAGCAGCTGGACAGGGGATCGCACTGAAGCTTTCTTT
v_call: TRBV5-1
d_call: TRBD1
clone_size: NA
j_call: TRBJ1-1

cdr3_aa: CASSQDYRGLNQPQHF
cdr3_nt: TGCGCCAGCAGCCAAGATTACAGGGGGCTGAATCAGCCCCAGCATTTT
v_call: TRBV4-3
d_call: TRBD1
clone_size: NA
j_call: TRBJ1-5

cdr3_aa: CASSPGLNTEAFF
cdr3_nt: TGCGCCAGCAGCCCGGGGTTGAACACTGAAGCTTTCTTT
v_call: TRBV4-3
d_call: NA
clone_size: NA
j_call: TRBJ1-1

cdr3_aa: CASSKALSGGLNQPQHF
cdr3_nt: TGTGCCAGCAGCAAAGCGTTATCAGGGGGCCTAAATCAGCCCCAGCATTTT
v_call: TRBV21-1
d_call: NA
clone_size: NA
j_call: TRBJ1-5

cdr3_aa: CASSDFPDGQQPGMRFF
cdr3_nt: TGTGCCAGCAGTGACTTTCCGGACGGACAGCAACCTGGTATGAGGTTCTTT
v_call: TRBV6-4
d_call: NA
clone_size: NA
j_call: TRBJ1-1

cdr3_aa: CASSQDISSNQPQHF
cdr3_nt: TGCGCCAGCAGCCAAGATATAAGCAGCAATCAGCCCCAGCATTTT
v_call: TRBV4-3
d_call: NA
clone_size: NA
j_call: TRBJ1-5

cdr3_aa: CSVERTGTNNEQFF
cdr3_nt: TGCAGCGTTGAGCGGACAGGGACGAACAATGAGCAGTTCTTC
v_call: TRBV29-1
d_call: TRBD1
clone_size: NA
j_call: TRBJ2-1

cdr3_aa: CASSIRTGVANGYTF
cdr3_nt: TGTGCCAGTAGTATCCGGACAGGGGTGGCGAATGGCTACACCTTC
v_call: TRBV19
d_call: TRBD1
clone_size: NA
j_call: TRBJ1-2

cdr3_aa: CASSTSAGGGGAGVNEQFF
cdr3_nt: TGTGCCAGCAGCACATCGGCCGGGGGGGGCGGGGCAGGGGTAAATGAGCAGTTCTTC
v_call: TRBV9
d_call: TRBD2
clone_size: NA
j_call: TRBJ2-1

cdr3_aa: CASSLAGHGPRSYEQYF
cdr3_nt: TGTGCCAGCAGCTTGGCTGGACATGGGCCGCGGTCCTACGAGCAGTACTTC
v_call: TRBV5-6
d_call: NA
clone_size: NA
j_call: TRBJ2-7

cdr3_aa: CASSFTPGQGSNQPQHF
cdr3_nt: TGTGCCAGCAGCTTCACCCCGGGACAGGGTAGCAATCAGCCCCAGCATTTT
v_call: TRBV5-8
d_call: TRBD1
clone_size: NA
j_call: TRBJ1-5

cdr3_aa: CASSINRDFTYEQYF
cdr3_nt: TGTGCCAGTAGTATAAACCGGGACTTTACCTACGAGCAGTACTTC
v_call: TRBV19
d_call: NA
clone_size: NA
j_call: TRBJ2-7

cdr3_aa: CASSQEPSGGAPDTQYF
cdr3_nt: TGCGCCAGCAGCCAAGAACCTAGCGGGGGGGCCCCAGATACGCAGTATTTT
v_call: TRBV4-1
d_call: TRBD2
clone_size: NA
j_call: TRBJ2-3

cdr3_aa: CASSHYRGGRGYTF
cdr3_nt: TGTGCCAGCTCACATTACAGGGGGGGAAGAGGCTACACCTTC
v_call: TRBV18
d_call: TRBD1
clone_size: NA
j_call: TRBJ1-2

cdr3_aa: CASSQETSDKGSYEQYF
cdr3_nt: TGTGCCAGCAGCCAAGAAACGTCGGACAAGGGTAGCTACGAGCAGTACTTC
v_call: TRBV4-2
d_call: NA
clone_size: NA
j_call: TRBJ2-7

cdr3_aa: CSTWDQDRGFYGYTF
cdr3_nt: TGCAGCACGTGGGATCAGGACAGGGGGTTCTATGGCTACACCTTC
v_call: TRBV29-1
d_call: TRBD1
clone_size: NA
j_call: TRBJ1-2

cdr3_aa: CAWADFSNQPQHF
cdr3_nt: TGTGCCTGGGCCGACTTTAGCAATCAGCCCCAGCATTTT
v_call: TRBV30
d_call: NA
clone_size: once
j_call: TRBJ1-5

cdr3_aa: CASYSDRDGYTF
cdr3_nt: TGCGCCAGCTATTCGGACAGGGATGGCTACACCTTC
v_call: TRBV4-3
d_call: TRBD1
clone_size: NA
j_call: TRBJ1-2

cdr3_aa: CASSEPPGGLTSEAFF
cdr3_nt: TGTGCCAGCAGTGAGCCCCCGGGAGGCCTTACCTCTGAAGCTTTCTTT
v_call: TRBV6-1
d_call: NA
clone_size: NA
j_call: TRBJ1-1

cdr3_aa: CASSLGSSYNEQFF
cdr3_nt: TGTGCCAGCAGTTTAGGGAGCTCCTACAATGAGCAGTTCTTC
v_call: TRBV27
d_call: NA
clone_size: NA
j_call: TRBJ2-1

cdr3_aa: CASSQPGQLSYEQYF
cdr3_nt: TGTGCCAGCAGTCAACCGGGACAGCTCTCCTACGAGCAGTACTTC
v_call: TRBV7-2
d_call: TRBD1
clone_size: NA
j_call: TRBJ2-7

cdr3_aa: CASSHSLTGELFF
cdr3_nt: TGCGCCAGCAGCCACTCTCTTACCGGGGAGCTGTTTTTT
v_call: TRBV4-1
d_call: NA
clone_size: NA
j_call: TRBJ2-2

cdr3_aa: CAWRVTGTYNEQFF
cdr3_nt: TGTGCCTGGAGAGTTACAGGGACCTACAATGAGCAGTTCTTC
v_call: TRBV30
d_call: NA
clone_size: NA
j_call: TRBJ2-1

cdr3_aa: CASSRGSGQASYEQYF
cdr3_nt: TGCGCCAGCAGCCGTGGATCGGGACAGGCGTCCTACGAGCAGTACTTC
v_call: TRBV4-3
d_call: TRBD1
clone_size: NA
j_call: TRBJ2-7

cdr3_aa: CASGGTEKLFF
cdr3_nt: TGTGCCAGCGGAGGGACGGAAAAACTGTTTTTT
v_call: TRBV6-6
d_call: NA
clone_size: NA
j_call: TRBJ1-4

cdr3_aa: CASSLGGGEKLFF
cdr3_nt: TGTGCCAGCAGCTTAGGAGGCGGTGAAAAACTGTTTTTT
v_call: TRBV13
d_call: NA
clone_size: NA
j_call: TRBJ1-4

cdr3_aa: CASSQPSPYGYTF
cdr3_nt: TGCGCCAGCAGCCAACCGTCCCCCTATGGCTACACCTTC
v_call: TRBV4-1
d_call: NA
clone_size: NA
j_call: TRBJ1-2

cdr3_aa: CASSVGQGAYEQYF
cdr3_nt: TGTGCCAGCAGCGTGGGACAGGGAGCCTACGAGCAGTACTTC
v_call: TRBV5-4
d_call: TRBD1
clone_size: NA
j_call: TRBJ2-7

cdr3_aa: CASSQVGGGNQPQHF
cdr3_nt: TGTGCCAGCAGCCAAGTTGGGGGGGGCAATCAGCCCCAGCATTTT
v_call: TRBV4-2
d_call: NA
clone_size: NA
j_call: TRBJ1-5

cdr3_aa: CASKGTEATEGSGELFF
cdr3_nt: TGTGCCAGCAAAGGAACGGAGGCAACGGAAGGGTCCGGGGAGCTGTTTTTT
v_call: TRBV6-4
d_call: NA
clone_size: few
j_call: TRBJ2-2

cdr3_aa: CASSQEQGAPMNTEAFF
cdr3_nt: TGCGCCAGCAGCCAAGAACAGGGGGCCCCCATGAACACTGAAGCTTTCTTT
v_call: TRBV4-3
d_call: TRBD1
clone_size: NA
j_call: TRBJ1-1

cdr3_aa: CASSQEGVAGGLYAGELFF
cdr3_nt: TGTGCCAGCAGCCAAGAGGGGGTAGCGGGGGGACTTTATGCCGGGGAGCTGTTTTTT
v_call: TRBV4-2
d_call: TRBD2
clone_size: NA
j_call: TRBJ2-2

cdr3_aa: CASSPTGLGETQYF
cdr3_nt: TGTGCCAGCAGTCCGACAGGGCTGGGGGAGACCCAGTACTTC
v_call: TRBV27
d_call: TRBD1
clone_size: NA
j_call: TRBJ2-5

cdr3_aa: CASSSQGDVEVGYTF
cdr3_nt: TGTGCCAGCAGTTCACAGGGGGACGTTGAGGTGGGCTACACCTTC
v_call: TRBV27
d_call: TRBD1
clone_size: NA
j_call: TRBJ1-2

cdr3_aa: CASSQENPGSREDEQFF
cdr3_nt: TGCGCCAGCAGCCAAGAAAATCCGGGGAGTCGAGAGGATGAGCAGTTCTTC
v_call: TRBV4-1
d_call: NA
clone_size: NA
j_call: TRBJ2-1

cdr3_aa: CASMSGLGADTQYF
cdr3_nt: TGTGCCAGCATGTCGGGACTAGGGGCAGATACGCAGTATTTT
v_call: TRBV27
d_call: TRBD2
clone_size: NA
j_call: TRBJ2-3

cdr3_aa: CASSFSDRADGYTF
cdr3_nt: TGTGCCAGCAGCTTCTCAGACAGGGCCGATGGCTACACCTTC
v_call: TRBV7-6
d_call: TRBD1
clone_size: NA
j_call: TRBJ1-2